This TCR beta chain is drawn from a study of cytomegalovirus exposure and HLA in healthy donors (dated by TCRdb to the late 2010s). For the study in its entirety: An earlier analysis of approximately 550 of the donors reported roughly 300 Gb of sequence data and some 120 million unique TCR beta sequences from roughly 180 million T cells. About 320 gigabases of sequencing data and tens of millions of unique TCR sequences were included in an early release covering about 600 HLA-typed donors. Of the roughly 400 genotyped donors, 65% to 90% were placed in the genetic ancestry cluster associated with self-reported Caucasian donors. The study aimed to test whether cataloging public T cell receptors could reveal signatures of past pathogen exposure. The study profiled the T cell repertoires of 550 to 700 subjects by immunosequencing and related them to cytomegalovirus serostatus. A separate validation cohort of 100 to 150 different subjects was used in addition to the roughly 670-subject first cohort. The study combined high-throughput TCR immunosequencing, statistical association of individual TCRs with disease status, and machine learning to predict cytomegalovirus infection status. A later analysis re-examined previously published TCR beta repertoires from more than 650 donors and added high-resolution HLA genotyping to investigate patterns of TCR occurrence. In the later analysis, no new phenotypic data were used to find candidate immune exposures; instead, reliance was placed on TCR beta sequences and their occurrence across donors. An earlier analysis of several hundred of the donors used high-throughput TCR beta sequencing to judge whether each TCR beta V gene segment behaved as functional or pseudogenic. Alongside the repertoire data, information on donor age, sex, ethnicity and CMV serostatus was compiled. A later genetic analysis took genome-wide SNP genotypes for about three fifths of the 666 donors and used that subset as a discovery cohort. All discovery cohort repertoires had been generated on a single sequencing platform. HLA typing covered class I and class II loci at four-digit resolution. The number of donors typed differed by locus, with roughly 620-640 for A, B, C, DRB1 and DQB1, around 500 for DQA1, 600 to 610 for DPA1, and about 450 for DPB1. Because of strong linkage in the cohort, roughly 5 DR-DQ haplotypes were treated as single units for association and clustering. On average, about 200,000 unique TCR beta nucleotide sequences were sequenced per donor among fewer than 500 genotyped donors of the cohort, with 15% to 20% of those sequences being non-productive.

The cohort consisted of 666 healthy bone marrow donors. At the time of sampling, every cohort member was nominally healthy, though immune exposures that went unrecorded were likely present. The donor tested CMV seropositive, placing the donor among the 290 or so seropositive members of the cohort. A peripheral blood sample was provided by each donor, and peripheral blood mononuclear cells were used for TCR beta sequencing. Genomic DNA was extracted from the blood cell samples with the Qiagen DNeasy Blood Extraction Kit. To prepare the library, the immunoSEQ multiplex PCR assay was applied. For the multiplex PCR, a mixture combining 60 forward primers for TCR Vbeta segments and 13 reverse primers for TCR Jbeta segments was used. Amplification of the CDR3 region of rearranged TCR beta genes was performed with a multiplex PCR assay on genomic DNA. The amplified TCR beta libraries were sequenced on the Illumina HiSeq System as 87-base-pair reads. The authors processed their data as follows. A later analysis counted tens of millions of unique TCR beta chains across the 666 repertoires, and around 9.9 million of these chains were shared by at least two donors. Raw reads were error-corrected and collapsed into unique sequences by a nearest-neighbor algorithm in which closely related sequences were merged to remove PCR and sequencing errors. Alignment of CDR3 sequences to IMGT reference sequences was used to assign V, D and J gene segments. For a sequence to be retained, a match of at least six nucleotides to both a V gene segment and a J gene segment was required. Rearrangements were classified as productive when the CDR3 lacked stop codons and remained in frame with V and J, and all other rearrangements were classified as non-productive. Following IMGT convention, CDR3 was defined as the stretch from the second conserved V-encoded cysteine to the conserved J-encoded phenylalanine. Sequences without an unambiguous match to a single V gene segment were excluded from the earlier analysis of approximately 600 of the donors. An earlier analysis of around 600 of the donors classified V segments as functional when productive rearrangements were above 56.7% and as segregating when the standard deviation between donors was above 5%. To diagnose cytomegalovirus status from the catalog of TCR beta chain sequences, a statistical classification framework was built. A later analysis assigned V and J genes by comparing TCR nucleotide sequences with IMGT/GENE-DB human TR gene sequences. Using the TCRdist pipeline, a later analysis assigned CDR3 sequences along with most-parsimonious VDJ recombination scenarios. In a later analysis, every TCR beta chain was defined by the combination of its CDR3 amino acid sequence and its V-gene family, and reads without a unique V-gene family were dropped. In a later analysis, around 650 highly shared, low-generation-probability nucleotide sequences were removed to address suspected cross-contamination and a sequencing artifact. In a later analysis, a clonal expansion index for each public chain was calculated from normalized within-repertoire ranks of inferred template counts. A later analysis computed generation probabilities with a VDJ recombination model fitted to out-of-frame rearrangements, and checked the results against IGoR. Hypergeometric tests were used in a later analysis to score TCR-TCR, TCR-HLA and TCR-CMV co-occurrence, with a repertoire-size bias correction applied to the TCR pairs. In a later analysis, false discovery rates were estimated by permuting HLA or CMV assignments 20 times. In a later analysis, co-occurring TCRs were grouped using DBSCAN, with TCRdist sequence similarity added in when clustering inside HLA-allele-positive subsets. For co-occurrence clustering, repertoires with fewer than 30,000 or more than 120,000 public chains were excluded, along with five repertoires with anomalous nucleotide sharing. Not all clones reach the TCRdb copy of this immuneACCESS table, which keeps in-frame sequences only. Checked studies attribute under half of the gap to unresolved V genes and leave the rest unexplained. The D gene and trimming were derived from the DNA, and the V and J assignments and clone size from that table. The table for this sample lists more than 90,000 clones; about 86% of them were counted only once. The top ten constitute 4.2% of the sample.

The CDR3 runs 16 residues from the cysteine to the phenylalanine. The read is trimmed to its CDR3 DNA, 48 bases read in frame from base 1. Relative to germline, V is missing 3 bases and J is missing 2 bases, with 5 bases of the junction outside any gene match. Per the germline V gene, KGHSH is the CDR1 and LQKENI is the CDR2. Study-level results and caveats: The authors suggested that the approach could potentially be generalized to other disease states and immunological phenotypes. Presence/absence analyses assumed roughly uniform sequencing depth across donors, an assumption that may not hold. Strong co-occurrence of HLA alleles, especially DR and DQ, made assigning TCR associations to individual alleles difficult. Because counts were too low, about 15 rarely observed V segments, including chromosome 9 orphons, were left out of the earlier analysis of approximately 500 of the donors. According to a later genetic analysis, donors in an Asian-associated ancestry cluster had fewer N-insertions in productive TCRs than the approximately 650-donor mean. A few of the identified cytomegalovirus-associated TCR beta chains were confirmed in vitro to be specific for cytomegalovirus antigens. Most TCR sequences were observed very rarely across donors, whereas some public TCRs were present in many individuals. A cluster of highly shared sequence variants was judged likely to represent a technical artifact of the sequencing pipeline. In this cohort, only TCR beta chains were sequenced, and detectable features were limited by the absence of alpha or paired-chain data. For the cohort, immune exposure information was limited to CMV serostatus. An earlier analysis of 587 of the donors showed that most TCR beta V segments appeared in productive rearrangements either about 87% or about 30% of the time, which broadly matched IMGT annotations. Because HLA typing was missing for some donors at each locus, association tests included only the typed subset. Cytomegalovirus status was reported to be diagnosed by the classifier with high specificity and sensitivity in both the original and validation cohorts. A later genetic analysis associated a missense DCLRE1C variant with V-gene and J-gene trimming of TCR beta chains, and an independent cohort replicated the association. The study listed approximately 150 TCR beta chains as associated with cytomegalovirus. Specific HLA alleles were associated with 15,000 to 20,000 TCR beta sequences at a false discovery rate of 0.05 in a later analysis. Several of the top co-occurrence clusters appeared to be linked to parvovirus B19, influenza, CMV and Epstein-Barr virus, according to a later analysis. A further reported finding was that TCR beta sequences accurately predicted the HLA-A and HLA-B alleles for most subjects in the first cohort. Some IMGT-functional V segments, including TRBV6-2 and TRBV6-3, could not be distinguished by the 87-base-pair reads and were therefore excluded. In a later analysis, TCR association rates were found to vary across HLA loci, with the most associated TCRs seen for DRB1 alleles and the fewest for HLA-C alleles. A later analysis found that most CMV-associated TCR beta chains appeared HLA-restricted, with HLA associations seemingly driven largely by CMV exposure. Linkage disequilibrium might explain the correlated functional status among segregating V segments, but an unknown experimental factor could not be excluded. A later analysis found that HLA-associated TCR beta chains were more clonally expanded and had lower generation probabilities than equally common non-associated chains.

Comment on this clone: Its specific antigen is unknown. No base quality information exists; no much larger clone differs at one position.

The receptor was isolated from a woman in her 70s in good health and CMV-seropositive. The chain couples TRBV18 to TRBJ2-1, and 9 junctional nucleotides match TRBD2. The sequenced material came from PBMCs. The CDR3 region reads CASSPRLAGTYNEQFF. The nucleotide sequence reads as follows: TGTGCCAGCTCACCCCGGCTAGCGGGAACCTACAATGAGCAGTTCTTC.